These T cell receptor beta chains were read from a single sample in a study of Ad26.COV2.S vaccination and SARS-CoV-2 variants. Assay used: immunoSEQ multiplex PCR; TCRdb lists only in-frame clones, some missing. The table lists fewer than 300,000 clones, over 75% of them singletons. The material sequenced was peripheral blood, taken in a trial of Ad26.COV2.S vaccine versus placebo. These receptors were collected from a person aged 18-65 years who received the Ad26.COV2.S COVID-19 vaccine or a placebo. Each CDR3 is given with its conserved first and last residue. Each record gives: V gene, J gene, D gene, clone size, CDR3 protein, CDR3 DNA. D genes are given only for firm matches. The size of a clone is reported for some rows only, either as once, few or many, or as a class for expanded clones.

v_call: TRBV15; j_call: TRBJ2-7; d_call: -; clone_size: -; cdr3_aa: CATSREVISYEQYF; cdr3_nt: TGTGCCACCAGCAGAGAAGTCATCTCCTACGAGCAGTACTTC
v_call: TRBV6-2/TRBV6-3; j_call: TRBJ2-5; d_call: -; clone_size: -; cdr3_aa: CASSGPVARVQETQYF; cdr3_nt: TGTGCCAGCAGTGGCCCGGTAGCGCGGGTACAAGAGACCCAGTACTTC
v_call: TRBV19; j_call: TRBJ1-2; d_call: -; clone_size: -; cdr3_aa: CAPPLQGYTF; cdr3_nt: TGTGCCCCCCCACTTCAGGGCTACACCTTC
v_call: TRBV5-1; j_call: TRBJ1-4; d_call: -; clone_size: -; cdr3_aa: CASSPRGVNEKLFF; cdr3_nt: TGCGCCAGCAGCCCACGGGGGGTCAATGAAAAACTGTTTTTT
v_call: TRBV3-1/TRBV3-2; j_call: TRBJ1-1; d_call: -; clone_size: -; cdr3_aa: CASSQDQGPAFF; cdr3_nt: TGTGCCAGCAGCCAAGATCAGGGACCGGCTTTCTTT
v_call: TRBV19; j_call: TRBJ2-1; d_call: -; clone_size: -; cdr3_aa: CASSIRKGENNEQFF; cdr3_nt: TGTGCCAGTAGTATTAGAAAGGGGGAAAACAATGAGCAGTTCTTC
v_call: TRBV12-3/TRBV12-4; j_call: TRBJ2-7; d_call: -; clone_size: -; cdr3_aa: CASSRETYEQYF; cdr3_nt: TGTGCCAGCAGCAGGGAGACCTACGAGCAGTACTTC
v_call: TRBV28; j_call: TRBJ2-1; d_call: TRBD2; clone_size: -; cdr3_aa: CASTLRLAGDGDQFF; cdr3_nt: TGTGCCAGCACGCTAAGACTAGCGGGAGATGGGGATCAGTTCTTC
v_call: TRBV5-6; j_call: TRBJ2-1; d_call: -; clone_size: -; cdr3_aa: CASSRHSGREQFF; cdr3_nt: TGTGCCAGCAGCCGACATTCCGGCCGCGAGCAGTTCTTC
v_call: TRBV7-2; j_call: TRBJ1-6; d_call: -; clone_size: once; cdr3_aa: CASSFSGTGNSPLHF; cdr3_nt: TGTGCCAGCAGCTTCTCCGGGACCGGAAATTCACCCCTCCACTTT
v_call: TRBV10-3; j_call: TRBJ1-6; d_call: -; clone_size: -; cdr3_aa: CATRGPRESSYNSPLHF; cdr3_nt: TGTGCCACGAGAGGTCCCAGGGAATCCTCCTATAATTCACCCCTCCACTTT
v_call: TRBV25-1; j_call: TRBJ2-3; d_call: TRBD2; clone_size: -; cdr3_aa: CASRIAGRTDTQYF; cdr3_nt: TGTGCCAGCAGAATAGCGGGACGCACAGATACGCAGTATTTT
v_call: TRBV7-9; j_call: TRBJ1-2; d_call: -; clone_size: -; cdr3_aa: CASSPQAPGYTF; cdr3_nt: TGTGCCAGCAGCCCCCAAGCCCCTGGCTACACCTTC
v_call: TRBV10-3; j_call: TRBJ1-2; d_call: -; clone_size: once; cdr3_aa: CAISGAEAKDYGYTF; cdr3_nt: TGTGCCATCAGCGGTGCTGAAGCAAAGGATTATGGCTACACCTTC
v_call: TRBV7-9; j_call: TRBJ2-3; d_call: TRBD2; clone_size: -; cdr3_aa: CASSFRREGSDTQYF; cdr3_nt: TGTGCCAGCAGCTTTCGGCGGGAGGGTTCAGATACGCAGTATTTT
v_call: TRBV7-2; j_call: TRBJ2-1; d_call: -; clone_size: -; cdr3_aa: CASTRSRNNEQFF; cdr3_nt: TGTGCCAGCACCAGGTCGAGGAACAATGAGCAGTTCTTC
v_call: TRBV6-5; j_call: TRBJ2-1; d_call: TRBD2; clone_size: -; cdr3_aa: CASSYSTGGYNEQFF; cdr3_nt: TGTGCCAGCAGTTACTCGACGGGAGGGTACAATGAGCAGTTCTTC
v_call: TRBV19; j_call: TRBJ1-2; d_call: -; clone_size: -; cdr3_aa: CASRTPGHSPHGYTF; cdr3_nt: TGTGCCAGTCGAACACCGGGACACTCTCCCCATGGCTACACCTTC
v_call: TRBV5-6; j_call: TRBJ2-5; d_call: -; clone_size: once; cdr3_aa: CASSFQDQETQYF; cdr3_nt: TGTGCCAGCAGCTTTCAGGACCAAGAGACCCAGTACTTC
v_call: TRBV6-2/TRBV6-3; j_call: TRBJ2-3; d_call: -; clone_size: -; cdr3_aa: CASSLDTQYF; cdr3_nt: TGTGCCAGCAGTTTAGATACGCAGTATTTT
v_call: TRBV2; j_call: TRBJ2-7; d_call: -; clone_size: -; cdr3_aa: CASSENAVEQYF; cdr3_nt: TGTGCCAGCAGTGAAAATGCGGTCGAGCAGTACTTC
v_call: TRBV4-2; j_call: TRBJ2-1; d_call: TRBD2; clone_size: -; cdr3_aa: CASSGRGADNEQFF; cdr3_nt: TGTGCCAGCAGCGGGCGGGGGGCAGACAATGAGCAGTTCTTC
v_call: TRBV3-1/TRBV3-2; j_call: TRBJ2-3; d_call: -; clone_size: -; cdr3_aa: CASSRPHADTQYF; cdr3_nt: TGTGCCAGCAGCCGCCCCCACGCGGATACGCAGTATTTT
v_call: TRBV28; j_call: TRBJ2-1; d_call: TRBD2; clone_size: -; cdr3_aa: CASSPWVAGYTHEQFF; cdr3_nt: TGTGCCAGCAGTCCCTGGGTAGCGGGATACACTCATGAGCAGTTCTTC
v_call: TRBV18; j_call: TRBJ1-3; d_call: TRBD1; clone_size: -; cdr3_aa: CASGGQGPQNTIYF; cdr3_nt: TGTGCCAGCGGGGGACAGGGGCCCCAAAACACCATATATTTT
v_call: TRBV7-8; j_call: TRBJ1-2; d_call: -; clone_size: -; cdr3_aa: CASSLEVDGTYYGYTF; cdr3_nt: TGTGCCAGCAGCTTAGAGGTGGACGGGACATATTATGGCTACACCTTC
v_call: TRBV7-6; j_call: TRBJ2-2; d_call: TRBD1; clone_size: -; cdr3_aa: CASSPTGTGGRGTGELFF; cdr3_nt: TGTGCCAGCAGCCCAACCGGGACAGGGGGCCGGGGCACCGGGGAGCTGTTTTTT
v_call: TRBV5-1; j_call: TRBJ1-2; d_call: -; clone_size: -; cdr3_aa: CASSLAGTSTPNYGYTF; cdr3_nt: TGCGCCAGCAGCTTGGCCGGGACATCGACCCCGAACTATGGCTACACCTTC
v_call: TRBV6-5; j_call: TRBJ1-2; d_call: TRBD1; clone_size: once; cdr3_aa: CASSTTTGANYGYTF; cdr3_nt: TGTGCCAGCAGTACCACGACAGGGGCCAACTATGGCTACACCTTC
v_call: TRBV7-9; j_call: TRBJ2-3; d_call: TRBD2; clone_size: -; cdr3_aa: CASSLGAGGVDTQYF; cdr3_nt: TGTGCCAGCAGCTTAGGGGCGGGGGGAGTAGATACGCAGTATTTT
v_call: TRBV6-5; j_call: TRBJ1-4; d_call: TRBD1; clone_size: -; cdr3_aa: CASRLQGHDEKLFF; cdr3_nt: TGTGCCAGCAGGCTACAGGGGCACGATGAAAAACTGTTTTTT
v_call: TRBV2; j_call: TRBJ1-1; d_call: TRBD1; clone_size: -; cdr3_aa: CASRATGGPNTEAFF; cdr3_nt: TGTGCCAGCAGGGCCACAGGGGGGCCGAACACTGAAGCTTTCTTT
v_call: TRBV11-1; j_call: TRBJ1-2; d_call: -; clone_size: -; cdr3_aa: CASSLEEGPHYGYTF; cdr3_nt: TGTGCCAGCAGCTTAGAGGAGGGACCTCACTATGGCTACACCTTC
v_call: TRBV3-1/TRBV3-2; j_call: TRBJ1-2; d_call: -; clone_size: -; cdr3_aa: CASSQDGTSYGYTF; cdr3_nt: TGTGCCAGCAGCCAAGATGGAACAAGCTATGGCTACACCTTC
v_call: TRBV5-6; j_call: TRBJ2-1; d_call: TRBD2; clone_size: once; cdr3_aa: CASTISGTSSYNEQFF; cdr3_nt: TGTGCCAGCACCATTAGCGGGACAAGCTCCTACAATGAGCAGTTCTTC
v_call: TRBV28; j_call: TRBJ2-7; d_call: -; clone_size: -; cdr3_aa: CASSLAGGTYEQYF; cdr3_nt: TGTGCCAGCAGTTTAGCAGGGGGGACCTACGAGCAGTACTTC
v_call: TRBV18; j_call: TRBJ2-7; d_call: TRBD1; clone_size: -; cdr3_aa: CASSPGQGFVHEQYF; cdr3_nt: TGTGCCAGCTCGCCGGGACAGGGGTTCGTCCACGAGCAGTACTTC
v_call: TRBV6-5; j_call: TRBJ2-7; d_call: -; clone_size: once; cdr3_aa: CASSYPNRAGRYEQYF; cdr3_nt: TGTGCCAGCAGTTACCCCAACAGGGCAGGACGATACGAGCAGTACTTC
v_call: TRBV5-1; j_call: TRBJ1-1; d_call: -; clone_size: -; cdr3_aa: CASSRTGSRTTEAFF; cdr3_nt: TGCGCCAGCAGCAGAACCGGGTCCCGAACCACTGAAGCTTTCTTT
v_call: TRBV25-1; j_call: TRBJ1-1; d_call: TRBD1; clone_size: -; cdr3_aa: CASRGDRGKWFTEAFF; cdr3_nt: TGTGCCAGCAGGGGAGACAGGGGTAAATGGTTCACTGAAGCTTTCTTT
v_call: TRBV5-4; j_call: TRBJ2-6; d_call: -; clone_size: -; cdr3_aa: CASSLDLSGANVLTF; cdr3_nt: TGTGCCAGCAGCCTGGACCTCTCTGGGGCCAACGTCCTGACTTTC
v_call: TRBV2; j_call: TRBJ1-5; d_call: -; clone_size: -; cdr3_aa: CASSEQGSYQPQHF; cdr3_nt: TGTGCCAGCAGTGAACAGGGTTCGTATCAGCCCCAGCATTTT
v_call: TRBV3-1/TRBV3-2; j_call: TRBJ1-6; d_call: -; clone_size: few; cdr3_aa: CASSQGQASYNSPLHF; cdr3_nt: TGTGCCAGCAGCCAAGGGCAGGCCTCCTATAATTCACCCCTCCACTTT
v_call: TRBV2; j_call: TRBJ2-2; d_call: -; clone_size: -; cdr3_aa: CASSEYQREGGGELFF; cdr3_nt: TGTGCCAGCAGTGAATACCAGCGGGAAGGGGGCGGGGAGCTGTTTTTT
v_call: TRBV10-3; j_call: TRBJ1-6; d_call: -; clone_size: -; cdr3_aa: CAISESTKTSPLHF; cdr3_nt: TGTGCCATCAGTGAGTCGACCAAGACTTCACCCCTCCACTTT
v_call: TRBV30; j_call: TRBJ1-5; d_call: -; clone_size: -; cdr3_aa: CAWSTGLNQPQHF; cdr3_nt: TGTGCCTGGTCTACAGGGCTCAATCAGCCCCAGCATTTT
v_call: TRBV5-1; j_call: TRBJ2-2; d_call: TRBD1; clone_size: -; cdr3_aa: CASRTGTGGSGELFF; cdr3_nt: TGCGCCAGCAGAACCGGGACAGGGGGCTCAGGGGAGCTGTTTTTT
v_call: TRBV27; j_call: TRBJ1-4; d_call: -; clone_size: few; cdr3_aa: CASSILGGVGKLFF; cdr3_nt: TGTGCCAGCAGTATCCTCGGGGGCGTAGGAAAACTGTTTTTT
v_call: TRBV9; j_call: TRBJ2-1; d_call: -; clone_size: -; cdr3_aa: CASSAYTTTGTEQFF; cdr3_nt: TGTGCCAGCAGCGCCTATACAACCACAGGGACTGAGCAGTTCTTC
v_call: TRBV14; j_call: TRBJ1-1; d_call: TRBD1; clone_size: few; cdr3_aa: CASSRLGTGLNTEAFF; cdr3_nt: TGTGCCAGCAGCCGCCTAGGGACAGGGCTGAACACTGAAGCTTTCTTT
v_call: TRBV6-1; j_call: TRBJ1-2; d_call: -; clone_size: -; cdr3_aa: CASSEALVRDYGYTF; cdr3_nt: TGTGCCAGCAGTGAAGCCTTAGTCAGGGATTATGGCTACACCTTC
v_call: TRBV7-2; j_call: TRBJ1-5; d_call: -; clone_size: once; cdr3_aa: CASSLDRLYSNQPQHF; cdr3_nt: TGTGCCAGCAGCCTTGACCGCCTTTATAGCAATCAGCCCCAGCATTTT
v_call: TRBV2; j_call: TRBJ1-6; d_call: -; clone_size: once; cdr3_aa: CASRTAPTVNNSPLHF; cdr3_nt: TGTGCCAGCAGGACGGCCCCCACCGTCAATAATTCACCCCTCCACTTT
v_call: TRBV6-4; j_call: TRBJ1-4; d_call: -; clone_size: -; cdr3_aa: CASSADGGEKLFF; cdr3_nt: TGTGCCAGCAGTGCCGACGGGGGGGAAAAACTGTTTTTT
v_call: TRBV19; j_call: TRBJ1-2; d_call: TRBD1; clone_size: -; cdr3_aa: CASSRSGGLANYGYTF; cdr3_nt: TGTGCCAGTAGTAGATCAGGGGGGTTGGCTAACTATGGCTACACCTTC
v_call: TRBV4-1; j_call: TRBJ2-7; d_call: -; clone_size: -; cdr3_aa: CASSPLGLIYEQYF; cdr3_nt: TGCGCCAGCAGCCCGTTGGGACTTATCTACGAGCAGTACTTC
v_call: TRBV7-2; j_call: TRBJ2-3; d_call: -; clone_size: -; cdr3_aa: CASSLARINTDTQYF; cdr3_nt: TGTGCCAGCAGCTTAGCCAGGATTAACACAGATACGCAGTATTTT
v_call: TRBV7-9; j_call: TRBJ2-1; d_call: -; clone_size: -; cdr3_aa: CASSQRGRGAYNEQFF; cdr3_nt: TGTGCCAGCAGCCAGCGTGGGCGGGGCGCCTACAATGAGCAGTTCTTC
v_call: TRBV6-1; j_call: TRBJ2-2; d_call: -; clone_size: -; cdr3_aa: CASSDMRQKTGELFF; cdr3_nt: TGTGCCAGCAGTGATATGAGACAGAAGACCGGGGAGCTGTTTTTT